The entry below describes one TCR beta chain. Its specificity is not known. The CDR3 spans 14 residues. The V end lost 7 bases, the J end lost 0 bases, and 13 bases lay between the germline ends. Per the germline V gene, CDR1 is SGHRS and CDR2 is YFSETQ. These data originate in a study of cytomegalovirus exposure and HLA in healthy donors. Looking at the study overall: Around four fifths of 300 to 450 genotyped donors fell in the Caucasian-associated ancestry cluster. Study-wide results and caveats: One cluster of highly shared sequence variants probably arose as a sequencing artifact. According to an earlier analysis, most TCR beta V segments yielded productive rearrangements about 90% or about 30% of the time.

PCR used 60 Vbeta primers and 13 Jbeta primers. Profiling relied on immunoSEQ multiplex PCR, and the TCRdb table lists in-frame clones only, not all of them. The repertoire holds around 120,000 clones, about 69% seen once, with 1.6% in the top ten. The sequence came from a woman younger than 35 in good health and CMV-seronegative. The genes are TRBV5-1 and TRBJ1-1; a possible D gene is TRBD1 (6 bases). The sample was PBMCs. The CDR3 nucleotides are TGCGCCAGCGCCGCCGGGACAATGAACACTGAAGCTTTCTTT. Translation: CASAAGTMNTEAFF.